These 6 T cell receptor beta chains originate from one sample sequenced in a study of blood T cell repertoires in COVID-19. Some clones are missing from TCRdb's copy, which holds only in-frame ones; the method was immunoSEQ multiplex PCR. The sample comprises about half a million clones, approximately 85% of which are singletons, and approximately 3.4% rests with the top ten. Sequencing was done on a sample of peripheral blood. All receptors come from a human donor in a cohort sampled during active COVID-19.

This clone was seen once. J is TRBJ2-7 and V is TRBV30, with D unresolved. This CDR3 comprises 11 residues. Trimming removed 6 bases at V and 0 bases at J, with 6 bases between. From germline, CDR1 is GTSNPN and CDR2 SVGIG (reference sequence). CDR3 amino acids: CACRGSYEQYF. CDR3 DNA: TGTGCCTGCCGAGGCTCCTACGAGCAGTACTTC.

The chain recombines TRBV19 with TRBJ2-3, with 13 bases lining up with TRBD2. Germline-derived CDR1 and CDR2 are LNHDA and SQIVND (reference sequence). V was clipped by 3 bases and J by 2 bases; unmatched bases: 11. This CDR3 has 19 amino acids. In DNA, the CDR3 is TGTGCCAGTAGTATCCCGGGACTAGCGGGACAACTTTTCACAGATACGCAGTATTTT. This codes for CASSIPGLAGQLFTDTQYF.

This clone has more than one count but fewer than ten. This chain uses TRBV5-4 with TRBJ1-2; D is unclear. CDR3 size: 14 residues. The germline V gene encodes CDR1 SGHNT and CDR2 YYREEE (reference sequence). V lost 0 bases and J 0 bases, leaving 6 bases between the germline ends. CDR3 in DNA: TGTGCCAGCAGCTTGGGCGGAGCTAACTATGGCTACACCTTC. Its protein is CASSLGGANYGYTF.

The CDR3 sequence: CASSVRDRYTDTQYF. CDR3 in DNA: TGTGCCAGCAGCGTGAGGGACAGGTACACAGATACGCAGTATTTT. The V call is TRBV9, the J call TRBJ2-3; 8 bases match TRBD1. The J segment lost 2 bases and the V segment lost 2 bases, leaving 4 bases of the junction unmatched. The CDR3 runs 15 residues. Germline values: CDR1 SGDLS, CDR2 YYNGEE.

The genes are TRBV19 and TRBJ2-7; 7 nucleotides agree with TRBD1. The length of the CDR3 is 15 residues. In germline, CDR1 is LNHDA, CDR2 SQIVND (reference sequence). Germline trimming cut 9 bases from V and 4 bases from J; bases unmatched to any gene: 15. Here the CDR3 reads CASQLQGKGLYEQYF. In DNA form, the CDR3 reads TGTGCCAGCCAACTACAGGGGAAGGGCCTGTACGAGCAGTACTTC.

This chain joins TRBV18 and TRBJ2-1, with 8 positions matching TRBD1. Germline V gene data show CDR1 as KGHSH and CDR2 as LQKENI. This CDR3 spans 17 amino acids. J gave up 0 bases and V 4 bases, and 8 bases lay outside the gene matches. The DNA for the CDR3 is TGTGCCAGCTCACATGGACAGGGTTTGAGCTCCTACAATGAGCAGTTCTTC. It codes for CASSHGQGLSSYNEQFF.